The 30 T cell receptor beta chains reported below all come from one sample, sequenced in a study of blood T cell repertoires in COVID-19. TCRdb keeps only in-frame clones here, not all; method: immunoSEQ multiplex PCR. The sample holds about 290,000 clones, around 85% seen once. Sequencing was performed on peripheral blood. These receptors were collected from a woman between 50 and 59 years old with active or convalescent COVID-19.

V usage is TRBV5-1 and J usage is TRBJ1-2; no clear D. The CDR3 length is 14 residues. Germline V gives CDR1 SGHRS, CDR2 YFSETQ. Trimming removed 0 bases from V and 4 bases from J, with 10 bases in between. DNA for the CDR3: TGCGCCAGCAGCTTGGGGCTTACCATCTATGGCTACACCTTC. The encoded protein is CASSLGLTIYGYTF.

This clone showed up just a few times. This chain's CDR3 is CASSEYLGRNTEAFF. For the CDR3, the DNA is TGCGCCAGCAGTGAGTACTTGGGGAGAAACACTGAAGCTTTCTTT. The V gene is TRBV10-1, the J gene TRBJ1-1; D is unresolved. The length of the CDR3 is 15 residues. The V gene's germline CDR1 is WNHNN and CDR2 SYGVQD (reference sequence). V lost 1 base to trimming and J lost 2 bases, with 11 bases between them.

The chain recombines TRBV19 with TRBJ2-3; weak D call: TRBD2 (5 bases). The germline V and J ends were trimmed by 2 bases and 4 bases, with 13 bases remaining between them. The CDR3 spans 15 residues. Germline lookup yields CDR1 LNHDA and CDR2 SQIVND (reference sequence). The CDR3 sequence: CASSIRGGLADTQYF. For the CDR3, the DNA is TGTGCCAGTAGTATAAGAGGAGGTTTAGCAGATACGCAGTATTTT.

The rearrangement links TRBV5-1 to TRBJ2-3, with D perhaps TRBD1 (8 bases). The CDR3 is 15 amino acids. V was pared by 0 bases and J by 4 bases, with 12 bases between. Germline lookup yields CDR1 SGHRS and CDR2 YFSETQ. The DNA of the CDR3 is TGCGCCAGCAGCTTGGATACAGGGGGGGCAGATACGCAGTATTTT. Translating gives CASSLDTGGADTQYF.

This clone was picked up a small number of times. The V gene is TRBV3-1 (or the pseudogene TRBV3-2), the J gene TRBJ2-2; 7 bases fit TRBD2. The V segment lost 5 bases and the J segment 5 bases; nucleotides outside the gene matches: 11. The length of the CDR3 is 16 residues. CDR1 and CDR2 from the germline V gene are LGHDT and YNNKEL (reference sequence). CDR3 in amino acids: CASSGRTRGDTGELFF. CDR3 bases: TGTGCCAGCAGCGGACGGACTAGAGGGGATACCGGGGAGCTGTTTTTT.

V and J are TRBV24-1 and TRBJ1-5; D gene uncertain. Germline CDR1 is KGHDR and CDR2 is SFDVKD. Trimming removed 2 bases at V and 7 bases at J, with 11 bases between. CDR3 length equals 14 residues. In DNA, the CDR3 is TGTGCCACCAGTGATTCTTGGGGAGGGCAGCCCCAGCATTTT. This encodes CATSDSWGGQPQHF.

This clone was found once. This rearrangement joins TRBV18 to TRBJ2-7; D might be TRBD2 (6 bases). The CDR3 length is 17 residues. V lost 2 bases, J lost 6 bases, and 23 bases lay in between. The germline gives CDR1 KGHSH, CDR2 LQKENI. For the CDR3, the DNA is TGTGCCAGCTCACCATCAAAAGGCATCTGGACTAATTCCGAGCAGTACTTC. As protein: CASSPSKGIWTNSEQYF. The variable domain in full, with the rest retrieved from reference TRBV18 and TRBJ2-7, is NAGVMQNPRHLVRRRGQEARLRCSPMKGHSHVYWYRQLPEEGLKFMVYLQKENIIDESGMPKERFSAEFPKEGPSILRIQQVVRGDSAAYFCASSPSKGIWTNSEQYFGPGTRLTVT.

The CDR3 nucleotides read TGTGCCAGTACGACACAACAGGGGACTCGAGAAAAACTGTTTTTT. It is translated as CASTTQQGTREKLFF. The chain couples TRBV6-5 to TRBJ1-4; 7 bases fit TRBD1. The CDR3 is made up of 15 amino acids. In germline, CDR1 is MNHEY, CDR2 SVGAGI. V dropped 9 bases and J dropped 8; count of bases not matched to a gene: 15.

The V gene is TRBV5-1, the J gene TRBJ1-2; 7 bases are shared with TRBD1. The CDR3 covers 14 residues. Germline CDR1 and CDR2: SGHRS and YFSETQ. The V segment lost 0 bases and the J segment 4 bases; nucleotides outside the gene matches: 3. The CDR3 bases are TGCGCCAGCAGCTTGGAGGGGGCGGGCTATGGCTACACCTTC. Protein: CASSLEGAGYGYTF.

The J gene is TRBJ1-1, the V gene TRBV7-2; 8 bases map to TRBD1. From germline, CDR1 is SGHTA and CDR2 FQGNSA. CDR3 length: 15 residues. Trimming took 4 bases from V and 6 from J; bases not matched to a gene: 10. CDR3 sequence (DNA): TGTGCCAGCAGCTCCCCCAGGGGGCCAAGACCTGAAGCTTTCTTT. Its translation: CASSSPRGPRPEAFF.

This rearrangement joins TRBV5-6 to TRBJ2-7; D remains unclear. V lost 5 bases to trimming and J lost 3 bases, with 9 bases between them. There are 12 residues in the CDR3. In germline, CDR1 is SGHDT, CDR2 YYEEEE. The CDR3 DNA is TGTGCCAGCAGTCTGAGTGGCTACGAGCAGTACTTC. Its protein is CASSLSGYEQYF.

CDR3: CASSWTGFRNNEQFF. The CDR3 DNA follows: TGTGCCAGCAGTTGGACGGGGTTCAGAAACAATGAGCAGTTCTTC. The J gene is TRBJ2-1, the V gene TRBV28, with D perhaps TRBD2 (5 bases). The germline CDR1 and CDR2 sequences are MDHEN and SYDVKM. CDR3 length: 15 amino acids. V dropped 4 bases and J dropped 5 bases, with 15 bases sitting between them. The full variable domain, with the rest looked up from reference TRBV28 and TRBJ2-1, is DVKVTQSSRYLVKRTGEKVFLECVQDMDHENMFWYRQDPGLGLRLIYFSYDVKMKEKGDIPEGYSVSREKKERFSLILESASTNQTSMYLCASSWTGFRNNEQFFGPGTRLTVL.

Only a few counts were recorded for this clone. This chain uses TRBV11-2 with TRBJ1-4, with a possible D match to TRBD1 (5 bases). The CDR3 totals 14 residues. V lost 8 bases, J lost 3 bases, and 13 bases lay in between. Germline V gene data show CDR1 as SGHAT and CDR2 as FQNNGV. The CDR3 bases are TGTGCCAGCGGCAATGGGGCGGCTAATGAAAAACTGTTTTTT. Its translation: CASGNGAANEKLFF.

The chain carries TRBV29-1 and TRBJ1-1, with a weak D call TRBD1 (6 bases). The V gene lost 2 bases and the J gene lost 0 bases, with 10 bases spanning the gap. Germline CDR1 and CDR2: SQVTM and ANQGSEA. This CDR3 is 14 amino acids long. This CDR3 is CSVERAGVNTEAFF. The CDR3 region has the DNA TGCAGCGTTGAAAGGGCAGGGGTGAACACTGAAGCTTTCTTT.

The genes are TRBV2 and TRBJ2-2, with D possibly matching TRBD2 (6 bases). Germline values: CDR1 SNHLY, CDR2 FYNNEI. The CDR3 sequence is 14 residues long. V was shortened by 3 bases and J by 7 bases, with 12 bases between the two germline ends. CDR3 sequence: CASSDTGAGGELFF. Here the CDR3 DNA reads TGTGCCAGCAGTGATACGGGAGCGGGCGGGGAGCTGTTTTTT.

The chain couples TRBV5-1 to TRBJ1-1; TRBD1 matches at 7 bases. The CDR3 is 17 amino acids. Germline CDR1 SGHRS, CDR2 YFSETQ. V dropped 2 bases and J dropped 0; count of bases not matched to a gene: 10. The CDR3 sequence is CASSLNRGSFLNTEAFF. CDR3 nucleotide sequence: TGCGCCAGCAGCTTAAACAGGGGATCATTTTTGAACACTGAAGCTTTCTTT.

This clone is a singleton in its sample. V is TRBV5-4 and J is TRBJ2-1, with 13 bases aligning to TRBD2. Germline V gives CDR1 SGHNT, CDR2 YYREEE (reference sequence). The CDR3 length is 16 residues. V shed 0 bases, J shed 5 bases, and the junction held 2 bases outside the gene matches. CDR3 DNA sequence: TGTGCCAGCAGCTTGGCACTAGCGGGAGGGAACAATGAGCAGTTCTTC. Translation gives CASSLALAGGNNEQFF.

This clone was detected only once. The CDR3 DNA sequence: TGTGCCAGCAGCTTGAGGGACAGCCGATTCATGAACACTGAAGCTTTCTTT. Translating gives CASSLRDSRFMNTEAFF. This chain connects TRBV5-4 to TRBJ1-1; 7 nucleotides match TRBD1. The CDR3 has 17 amino acids. Germline values: CDR1 SGHNT, CDR2 YYREEE (reference sequence). The V gene end was trimmed by 1 base and the J gene end by 0 bases; junction bases not matched to a gene: 9.

Written as DNA, the CDR3 is TGCGCCAGCAGCTTGTCAGTTTATGGCCAAGAGACCCAGTACTTC. It is translated as CASSLSVYGQETQYF. The chain joins TRBV5-1 to TRBJ2-5; D gene unclear. The V end was cut by 1 base, the J end by 1 base, with 11 bases between. The germline gives CDR1 SGHRS, CDR2 YFSETQ. The CDR3 consists of 15 residues.

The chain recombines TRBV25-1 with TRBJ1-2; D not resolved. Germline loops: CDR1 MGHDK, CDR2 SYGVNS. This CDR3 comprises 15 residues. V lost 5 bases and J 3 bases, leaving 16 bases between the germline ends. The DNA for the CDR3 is TGTGCCAGCAGTTCCGACTCCCCGAGGTACTATGGCTACACCTTC. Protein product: CASSSDSPRYYGYTF.

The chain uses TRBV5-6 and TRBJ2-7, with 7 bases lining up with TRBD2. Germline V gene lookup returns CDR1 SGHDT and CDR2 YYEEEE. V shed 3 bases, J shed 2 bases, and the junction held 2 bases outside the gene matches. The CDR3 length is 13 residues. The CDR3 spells CASSSGLPYEQYF. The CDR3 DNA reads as TGTGCCAGCAGCTCGGGACTACCCTACGAGCAGTACTTC.

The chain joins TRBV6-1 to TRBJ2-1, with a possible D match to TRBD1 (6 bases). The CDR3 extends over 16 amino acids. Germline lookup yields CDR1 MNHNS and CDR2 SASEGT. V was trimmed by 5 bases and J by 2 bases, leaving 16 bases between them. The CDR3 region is CASSKGQGITYNEQFF. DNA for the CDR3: TGTGCCAGCAGTAAAGGGCAGGGGATCACCTACAATGAGCAGTTCTTC.

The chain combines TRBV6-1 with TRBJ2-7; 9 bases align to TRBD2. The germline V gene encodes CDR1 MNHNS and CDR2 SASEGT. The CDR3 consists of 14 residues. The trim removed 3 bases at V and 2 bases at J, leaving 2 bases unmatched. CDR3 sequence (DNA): TGTGCCAGCAGTGACAGCGGGAGGACCTACGAGCAGTACTTC. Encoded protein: CASSDSGRTYEQYF.

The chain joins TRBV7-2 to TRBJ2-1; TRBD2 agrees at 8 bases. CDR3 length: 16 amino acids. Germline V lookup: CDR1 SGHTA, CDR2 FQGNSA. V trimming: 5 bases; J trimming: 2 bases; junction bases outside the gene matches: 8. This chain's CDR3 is CASSPAGGWTYNEQFF. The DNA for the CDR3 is TGTGCCAGCAGCCCTGCGGGGGGTTGGACCTACAATGAGCAGTTCTTC.

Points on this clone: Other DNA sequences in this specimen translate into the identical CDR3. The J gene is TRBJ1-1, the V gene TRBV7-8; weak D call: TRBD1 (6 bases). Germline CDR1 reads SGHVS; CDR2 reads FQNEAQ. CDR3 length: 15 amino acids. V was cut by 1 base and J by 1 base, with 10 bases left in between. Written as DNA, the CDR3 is TGTGCCAGCAGCTTAGGGACAGCTCGGAACACTGAAGCTTTCTTT. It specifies CASSLGTARNTEAFF.

This CDR3 is CASSQGGLNEKLFF. The CDR3 nucleotides are TGCGCCAGCAGCCAAGGGGGCCTAAATGAAAAACTGTTTTTT. The chain links TRBV4-1 to TRBJ1-4; TRBD1 is a possible D gene (5 bases). Per germline, CDR1 MGHRA and CDR2 YSYEKL. V was trimmed by 1 base and J by 5 bases, leaving 8 bases between them. The CDR3 is 14 amino acids.

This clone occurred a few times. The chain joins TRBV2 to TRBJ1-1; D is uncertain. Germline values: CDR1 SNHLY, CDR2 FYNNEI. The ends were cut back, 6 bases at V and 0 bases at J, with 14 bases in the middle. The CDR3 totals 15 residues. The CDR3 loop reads CASRSGGRLNTEAFF. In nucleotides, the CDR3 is TGTGCCAGCAGGTCGGGCGGGCGTTTGAACACTGAAGCTTTCTTT.

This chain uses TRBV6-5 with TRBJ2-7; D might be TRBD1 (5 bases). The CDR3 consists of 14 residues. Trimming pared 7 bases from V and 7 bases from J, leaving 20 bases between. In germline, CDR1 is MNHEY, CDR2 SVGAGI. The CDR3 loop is CASTRRGSLGEQYF. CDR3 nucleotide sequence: TGTGCCAGCACCCGAAGGGGTTCCCTGGGAGAGCAGTACTTC.

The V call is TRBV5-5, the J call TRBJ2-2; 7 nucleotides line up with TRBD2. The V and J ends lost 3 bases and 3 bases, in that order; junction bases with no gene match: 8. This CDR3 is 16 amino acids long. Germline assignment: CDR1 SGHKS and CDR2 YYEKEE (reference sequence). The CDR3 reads CASSSVTGRDTGELFF. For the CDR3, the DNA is TGTGCCAGCAGCTCGGTGACGGGGAGGGACACCGGGGAGCTGTTTTTT.

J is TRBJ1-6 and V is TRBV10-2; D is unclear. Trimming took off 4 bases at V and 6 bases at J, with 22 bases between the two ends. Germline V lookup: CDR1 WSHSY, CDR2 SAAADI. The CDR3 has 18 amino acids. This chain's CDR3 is CASSGEPGQGLGNSPLHF. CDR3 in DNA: TGCGCCAGCAGTGGGGAGCCCGGGCAAGGCTTAGGTAATTCACCCCTCCACTTT.